This T cell receptor beta chain was captured in a study of blood T cell repertoires in COVID-19. This CDR3 contains 16 residues. The germline gives CDR1 MNHEY, CDR2 SVGAGI. J lost 4 bases, V lost 2 bases, and 8 bases had no gene match. Measured with immunoSEQ multiplex PCR; TCRdb has only the in-frame clones, and not every one. The sample lists about 190,000 clones; approximately 82% were seen once. The rearrangement uses TRBV6-5 and TRBJ2-3, with TRBD1 matching over 8 bases. Material: peripheral blood. The TCR originated in a man aged 50-60 years with active or convalescent COVID-19. DNA of the CDR3: TGTGCCAGCAGTTACCGGGGCGGACAGGGCGCAGATACGCAGTATTTT. Its protein product is CASSYRGGQGADTQYF.